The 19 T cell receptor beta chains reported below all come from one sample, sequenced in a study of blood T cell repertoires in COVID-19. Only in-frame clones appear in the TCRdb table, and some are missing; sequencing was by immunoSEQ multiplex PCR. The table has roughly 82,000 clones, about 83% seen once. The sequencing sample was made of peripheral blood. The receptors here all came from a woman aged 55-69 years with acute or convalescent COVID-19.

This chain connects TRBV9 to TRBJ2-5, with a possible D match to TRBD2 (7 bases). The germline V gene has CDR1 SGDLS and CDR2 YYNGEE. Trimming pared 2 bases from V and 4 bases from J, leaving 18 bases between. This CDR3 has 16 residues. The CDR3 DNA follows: TGTGCCAGCAGCGTCCTAAGTGGGGGGGGCCGAGAGACCCAGTACTTC. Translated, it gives CASSVLSGGGRETQYF. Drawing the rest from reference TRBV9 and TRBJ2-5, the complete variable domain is DSGVTQTPKHLITATGQRVTLRCSPRSGDLSVYWYQQSLDQGLQFLIQYYNGEERAKGNILERFSAQQFPDLHSELNLSSLELGDSALYFCASSVLSGGGRETQYFGPGTRLLVL.

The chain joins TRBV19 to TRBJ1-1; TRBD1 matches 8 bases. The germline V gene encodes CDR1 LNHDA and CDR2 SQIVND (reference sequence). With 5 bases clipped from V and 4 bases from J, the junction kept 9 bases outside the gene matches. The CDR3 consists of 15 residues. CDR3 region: CASSDRGASGTEAFF. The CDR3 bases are TGTGCCAGTAGTGACAGGGGAGCATCTGGCACTGAAGCTTTCTTT.

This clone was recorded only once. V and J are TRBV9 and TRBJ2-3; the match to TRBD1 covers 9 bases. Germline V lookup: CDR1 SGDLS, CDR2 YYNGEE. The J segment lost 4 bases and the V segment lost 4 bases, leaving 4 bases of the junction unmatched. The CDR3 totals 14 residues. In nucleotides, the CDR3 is TGTGCCAGCAGCTCACGACAGGGGGCAGATACGCAGTATTTT. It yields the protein CASSSRQGADTQYF.

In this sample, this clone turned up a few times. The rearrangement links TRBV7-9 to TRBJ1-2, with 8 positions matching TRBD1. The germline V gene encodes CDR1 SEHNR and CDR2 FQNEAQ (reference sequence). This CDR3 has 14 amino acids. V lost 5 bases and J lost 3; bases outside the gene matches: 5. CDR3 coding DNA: TGTGCCAGCAGCCGGGCGGACAGGGACTATGGCTACACCTTC. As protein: CASSRADRDYGYTF.

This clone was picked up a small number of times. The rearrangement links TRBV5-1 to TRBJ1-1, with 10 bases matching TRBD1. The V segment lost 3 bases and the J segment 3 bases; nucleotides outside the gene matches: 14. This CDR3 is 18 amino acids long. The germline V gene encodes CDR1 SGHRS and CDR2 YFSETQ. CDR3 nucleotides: TGCGCCAGCAGCTACCGGGACAGGGGATATCATACGGACACTGAAGCTTTCTTT. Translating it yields CASSYRDRGYHTDTEAFF.

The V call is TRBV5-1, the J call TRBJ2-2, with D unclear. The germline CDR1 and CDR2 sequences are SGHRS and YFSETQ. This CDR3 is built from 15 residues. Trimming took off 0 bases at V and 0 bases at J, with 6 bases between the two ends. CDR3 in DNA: TGCGCCAGCAGCTTGGCGACAACGAACACCGGGGAGCTGTTTTTT. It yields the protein CASSLATTNTGELFF.

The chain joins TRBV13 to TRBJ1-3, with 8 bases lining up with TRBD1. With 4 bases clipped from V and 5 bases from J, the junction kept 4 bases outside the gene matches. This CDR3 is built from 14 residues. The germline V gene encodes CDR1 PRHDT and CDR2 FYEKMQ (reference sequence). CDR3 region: CASSSWTGRNTIYF. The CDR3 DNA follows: TGTGCCAGCAGCTCCTGGACAGGGAGAAACACCATATATTTT.

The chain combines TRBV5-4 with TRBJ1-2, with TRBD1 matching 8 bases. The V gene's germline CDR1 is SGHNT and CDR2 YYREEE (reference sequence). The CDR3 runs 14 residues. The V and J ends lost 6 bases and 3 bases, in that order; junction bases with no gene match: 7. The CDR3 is CASTSTDRDYGYTF. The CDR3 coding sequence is TGTGCCAGCACTTCGACGGACAGGGACTATGGCTACACCTTC.

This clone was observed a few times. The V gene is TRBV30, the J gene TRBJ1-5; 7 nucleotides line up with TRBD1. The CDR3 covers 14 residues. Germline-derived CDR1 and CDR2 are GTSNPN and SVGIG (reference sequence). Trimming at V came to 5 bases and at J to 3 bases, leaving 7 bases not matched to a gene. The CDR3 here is CAWSGDSYNQPQHF. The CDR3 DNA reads TGTGCCTGGTCCGGGGACAGCTACAATCAGCCCCAGCATTTT.

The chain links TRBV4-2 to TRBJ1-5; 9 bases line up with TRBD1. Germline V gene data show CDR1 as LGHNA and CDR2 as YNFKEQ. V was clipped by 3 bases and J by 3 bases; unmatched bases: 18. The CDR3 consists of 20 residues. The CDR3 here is CASSHPPRPGTGKDNQPQHF. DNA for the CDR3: TGTGCCAGCAGCCACCCACCGCGACCCGGGACAGGGAAAGACAATCAGCCCCAGCATTTT.

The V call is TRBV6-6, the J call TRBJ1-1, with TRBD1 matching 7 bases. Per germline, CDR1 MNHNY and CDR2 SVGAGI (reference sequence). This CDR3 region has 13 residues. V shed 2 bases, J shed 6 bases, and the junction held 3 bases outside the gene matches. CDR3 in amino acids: CASSYLQGAEAFF. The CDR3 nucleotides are TGTGCCAGCAGTTACCTTCAGGGGGCTGAAGCTTTCTTT.

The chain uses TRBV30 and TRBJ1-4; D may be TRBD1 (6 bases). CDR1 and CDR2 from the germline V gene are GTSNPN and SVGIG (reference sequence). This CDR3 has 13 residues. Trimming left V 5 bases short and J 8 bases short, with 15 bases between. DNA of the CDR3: TGTGCCTGGGCCAGGGGAGTGGGAGAAAAACTGTTTTTT. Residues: CAWARGVGEKLFF.

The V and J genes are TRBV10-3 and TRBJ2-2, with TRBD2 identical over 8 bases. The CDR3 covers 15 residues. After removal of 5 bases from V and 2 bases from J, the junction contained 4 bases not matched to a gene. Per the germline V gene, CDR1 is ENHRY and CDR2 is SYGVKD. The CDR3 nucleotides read TGTGCCATCAGTTGGACTAGCCCTAACACCGGGGAGCTGTTTTTT. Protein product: CAISWTSPNTGELFF.

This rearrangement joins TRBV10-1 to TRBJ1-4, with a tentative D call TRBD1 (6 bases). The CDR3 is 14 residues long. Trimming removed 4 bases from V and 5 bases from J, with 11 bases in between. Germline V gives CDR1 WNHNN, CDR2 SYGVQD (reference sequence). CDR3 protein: CASSGGHRNEKLFF. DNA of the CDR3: TGCGCCAGCAGTGGGGGACATCGAAATGAAAAACTGTTTTTT.

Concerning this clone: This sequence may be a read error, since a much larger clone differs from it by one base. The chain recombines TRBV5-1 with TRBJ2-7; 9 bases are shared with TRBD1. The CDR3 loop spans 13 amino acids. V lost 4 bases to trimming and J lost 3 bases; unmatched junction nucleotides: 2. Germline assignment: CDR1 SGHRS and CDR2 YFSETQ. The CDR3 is CASSRDRVYEQYF. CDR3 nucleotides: TGCGCCAGCAGCCGGGACAGGGTCTACGAGCAGTACTTC.

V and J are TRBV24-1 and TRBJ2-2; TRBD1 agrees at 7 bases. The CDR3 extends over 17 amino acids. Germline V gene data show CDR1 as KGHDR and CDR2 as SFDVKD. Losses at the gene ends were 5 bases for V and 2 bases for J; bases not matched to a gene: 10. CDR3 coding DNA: TGTGCCACCAGTGCCCCGCACGGGACAGTAAACACCGGGGAGCTGTTTTTT. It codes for CATSAPHGTVNTGELFF.

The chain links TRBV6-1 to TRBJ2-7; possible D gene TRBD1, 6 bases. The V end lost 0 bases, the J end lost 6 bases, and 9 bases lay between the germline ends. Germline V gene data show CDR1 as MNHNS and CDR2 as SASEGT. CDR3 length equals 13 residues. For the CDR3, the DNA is TGTGCCAGCAGTGAAGCGGCAGGGGTCGAGCAGTACTTC. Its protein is CASSEAAGVEQYF.

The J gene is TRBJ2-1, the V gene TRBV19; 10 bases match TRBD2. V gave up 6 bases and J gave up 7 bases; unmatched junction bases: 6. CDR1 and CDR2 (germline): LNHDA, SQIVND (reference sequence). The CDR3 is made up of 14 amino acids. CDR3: CASRSGGAVNEQFF. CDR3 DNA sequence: TGTGCCAGTAGGAGCGGGGGGGCCGTGAATGAGCAGTTCTTC.

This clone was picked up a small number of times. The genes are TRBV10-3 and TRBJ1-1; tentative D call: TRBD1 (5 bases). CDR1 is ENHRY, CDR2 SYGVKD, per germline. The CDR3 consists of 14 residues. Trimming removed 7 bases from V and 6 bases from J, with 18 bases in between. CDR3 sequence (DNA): TGTGCCATCAAGAGGGAGGGGCCGCTCCCTGAAGCTTTCTTT. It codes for CAIKREGPLPEAFF.